A selection of T cell receptor beta chains follows, all from one sample in a study of blood T cell repertoires in COVID-19. Profiled with immunoSEQ multiplex PCR; TCRdb holds only in-frame clones, not every one. The table includes 650,000 to 800,000 clones, over 80% detected once. Sequenced material: peripheral blood. The receptor source for this set is a woman between 18 and 29 years old with acute or convalescent COVID-19. The CDR3 runs from the conserved cysteine through the conserved F or W. The order of the fields is J gene, V gene, D gene, clone size, CDR3 protein, CDR3 DNA. The D gene is left open where the match is weak. Clone size appears in some rows only: once, few, many, or a class for an expanded clone.

J: TRBJ1-6; V: TRBV5-6; D: -; size: -; CDR3: CASSVGAPTAGSPLHF; DNA: TGTGCCAGCAGCGTAGGGGCCCCGACGGCAGGTTCACCCCTCCACTTT
J: TRBJ2-7; V: TRBV27; D: TRBD2; size: -; CDR3: CASSSSGGSYEQYF; DNA: TGTGCCAGCAGTTCTAGCGGGGGCTCTTACGAGCAGTACTTC
J: TRBJ1-1; V: TRBV13; D: TRBD1; size: once; CDR3: CASSLRQGTGTEAFF; DNA: TGTGCCAGCAGCCTCCGACAGGGGACGGGGACTGAAGCTTTCTTT
J: TRBJ1-1; V: TRBV2; D: TRBD1; size: -; CDR3: CASPSRTGRAFF; DNA: TGTGCCAGCCCATCCCGGACAGGGCGAGCTTTCTTT
J: TRBJ2-5; V: TRBV2; D: -; size: -; CDR3: CASSVSTAYQETQYF; DNA: TGTGCCAGCAGTGTATCCACCGCGTACCAAGAGACCCAGTACTTC
J: TRBJ1-4; V: TRBV15; D: -; size: -; CDR3: CATSSELALGNEKLFF; DNA: TGTGCCACCAGCAGCGAGCTAGCCCTTGGAAATGAAAAACTGTTTTTT
J: TRBJ1-2; V: TRBV21-1; D: -; size: once; CDR3: CASSKEAGQGDGYTF; DNA: TGTGCCAGCAGCAAAGAAGCTGGACAGGGTGATGGCTACACCTTC
J: TRBJ2-7; V: TRBV5-1; D: -; size: -; CDR3: CASSLGSTYEQYF; DNA: TGCGCCAGCAGCTTGGGATCTACCTACGAGCAGTACTTC
J: TRBJ1-2; V: TRBV6-2/TRBV6-3; D: -; size: -; CDR3: CASSYTQQGPYGYTF; DNA: TGTGCCAGCAGTTACACCCAACAGGGACCCTATGGCTACACCTTC
J: TRBJ1-2; V: TRBV25-1; D: -; size: once; CDR3: CASRAGIRGRYGYTF; DNA: TGTGCCAGCAGGGCGGGAATAAGGGGTCGGTATGGCTACACCTTC
J: TRBJ1-1; V: TRBV2; D: TRBD1; size: -; CDR3: CASSDPGKGQLNTEAFF; DNA: TGTGCCAGCAGTGACCCCGGGAAGGGACAGTTGAACACTGAAGCTTTCTTT
J: TRBJ2-3; V: TRBV2; D: -; size: -; CDR3: CASSALLESPQYF; DNA: TGTGCCAGCAGCGCCTTACTAGAATCTCCGCAGTATTTT
J: TRBJ2-1; V: TRBV6-2/TRBV6-3; D: TRBD2; size: -; CDR3: CASSPGGEQFF; DNA: TGTGCCAGCAGCCCGGGGGGTGAGCAGTTCTTC
J: TRBJ1-2; V: TRBV6-4; D: -; size: -; CDR3: CASSPEGLHGYTF; DNA: TGTGCCAGCAGTCCGGAGGGGTTACATGGCTACACCTTC
J: TRBJ1-2; V: TRBV29-1; D: TRBD1; size: few; CDR3: CSVALPGTGDGYTF; DNA: TGCAGCGTTGCGTTGCCGGGGACAGGTGATGGCTACACCTTC
J: TRBJ2-4; V: TRBV19; D: -; size: -; CDR3: CASSTRHQNSAKNIQYF; DNA: TGTGCCAGTAGTACAAGACATCAAAACTCGGCCAAAAACATTCAGTACTTC
J: TRBJ1-3; V: TRBV6-5; D: TRBD1; size: -; CDR3: CASRVTGVGGNTIYF; DNA: TGTGCCAGCAGGGTGACAGGGGTGGGAGGAAACACCATATATTTT
J: TRBJ2-1; V: TRBV24-1; D: TRBD1; size: -; CDR3: CATSDLNGTGVDNEQFF; DNA: TGTGCCACCAGTGATTTGAACGGCACAGGGGTCGACAATGAGCAGTTCTTC
J: TRBJ1-4; V: TRBV5-1; D: -; size: -; CDR3: CASSLQLGVEKLFF; DNA: TGCGCCAGCAGCTTGCAACTCGGGGTTGAAAAACTGTTTTTT
J: TRBJ2-7; V: TRBV7-2; D: -; size: -; CDR3: CASSVGQSFSYEQYF; DNA: TGTGCCAGCAGCGTAGGACAGTCTTTTTCCTACGAGCAGTACTTC
J: TRBJ1-1; V: TRBV5-1; D: -; size: -; CDR3: CASSLVWAAPPEAFF; DNA: TGCGCCAGCAGCTTGGTTTGGGCAGCACCCCCTGAAGCTTTCTTT
J: TRBJ2-2; V: TRBV3-1/TRBV3-2; D: TRBD1; size: -; CDR3: CASSQAGQGYRELFF; DNA: TGTGCCAGCAGCCAAGCGGGACAGGGGTACCGGGAGCTGTTTTTT
J: TRBJ1-4; V: TRBV9; D: -; size: -; CDR3: CASSVASGAIPSNEKLFF; DNA: TGTGCCAGCAGCGTAGCTTCGGGAGCAATCCCGTCAAATGAAAAACTGTTTTTT